This TCR beta chain was observed in a study of blood T cell repertoires in COVID-19. On the study more broadly: T cells, B-cell-depleted T cells, or PBMCs supplied cDNA or gDNA.

This clone was observed a few times. The trim removed 4 bases at V and 6 bases at J, leaving 14 bases unmatched. The germline CDR1 and CDR2 sequences are SGHTA and FQGNSA. CDR3 length: 16 residues. Only in-frame clones appear in the TCRdb table, and some are missing; sequencing was by immunoSEQ multiplex PCR. The table has about 160,000 clones, 60% to 85% seen once. This sequence originates from a man aged 70-80 years with acute or convalescent COVID-19. The chain has TRBV7-2 and TRBJ2-5, with 7 bases identical to TRBD1. Sequences were obtained from peripheral blood. CDR3 sequence: CASSSERQGSAQTQYF. The CDR3 DNA follows: TGTGCCAGCAGCTCAGAGCGACAGGGCAGTGCGCAGACCCAGTACTTC.